This T cell receptor beta chain was recovered during a study of T-cell memory formation after mild COVID-19. TCRdb reprocessed the 5' RACE reads via MiXCR and lists one record per CDR3 protein. This table has 190,000 or so distinct CDR3 sequences, roughly 30% appearing once. The clonotype originates from an adult woman who had mild COVID-19 (a few samples of this study predate the infection). Cell type and time point are not known. The specimen sequenced was PBMCs or a T cell subset sorted from them (not recorded which).

The CDR3 region is CATSATGLNTGELFF. DNA for the CDR3: TGTGCCACCAGTGCTACAGGGTTAAACACCGGGGAGCTGTTTTTT. This chain connects TRBV24-1 to TRBJ2-2, with D possibly being TRBD1 (6 bases). This CDR3 comprises 15 residues. The germline V gene has CDR1 KGHDR and CDR2 SFDVKD. V shed 5 bases and J shed 2 bases, with 11 bases lying between them.